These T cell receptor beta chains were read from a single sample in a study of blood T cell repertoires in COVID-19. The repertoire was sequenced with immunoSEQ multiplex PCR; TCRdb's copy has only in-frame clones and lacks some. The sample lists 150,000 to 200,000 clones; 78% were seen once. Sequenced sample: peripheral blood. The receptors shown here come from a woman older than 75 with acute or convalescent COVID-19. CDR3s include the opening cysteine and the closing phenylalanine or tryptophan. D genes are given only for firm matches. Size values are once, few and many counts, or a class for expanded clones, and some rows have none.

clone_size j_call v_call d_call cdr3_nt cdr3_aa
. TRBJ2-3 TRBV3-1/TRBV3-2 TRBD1 TGTGCCAGCAGCCGGACAGGGGCCACAGATACGCAGTATTTT CASSRTGATDTQYF
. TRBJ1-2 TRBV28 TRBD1 TGTGCCAGCAGACCCGCCGACAGGGACTATGGCTACACCTTC CASRPADRDYGYTF
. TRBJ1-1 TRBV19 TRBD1 TGTGCCAGTAGTGCCCACAGGGGTGGGAACACTGAAGCTTTCTTT CASSAHRGGNTEAFF
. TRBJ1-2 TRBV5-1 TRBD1 TGCGCCAGCAGCTTGGAAACAGGGGCATTCTATGGCTACACCTTC CASSLETGAFYGYTF
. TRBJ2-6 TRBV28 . TGTGCCAGCAGTGGGCTTATGATTGGGGCCAACGTCCTGACTTTC CASSGLMIGANVLTF
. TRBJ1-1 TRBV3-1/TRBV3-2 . TGTGCCAGCAGCCCCACACAGGGCAGTCGGACTGAAGCTTTCTTT CASSPTQGSRTEAFF
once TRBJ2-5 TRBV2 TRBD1 TGTGCCAGCAGTGGACAGGGGGGCCAAGAGACCCAGTACTTC CASSGQGGQETQYF
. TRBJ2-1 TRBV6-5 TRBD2 TGTGCCAGCAGGGTCACTAGCGGCAATAACAATGAGCAGTTCTTC CASRVTSGNNNEQFF
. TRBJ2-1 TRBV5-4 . TGTGCCAGCAGCCCGGATACAGGTCGTAATGAGCAGTTCTTC CASSPDTGRNEQFF
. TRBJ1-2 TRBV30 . TGTGCCTGGAGGACCACGGGGAGGGGCGGCTACACCTTC CAWRTTGRGGYTF
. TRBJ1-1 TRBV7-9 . TGTGCCAGCAGCTTAACCCAGGGAAACACTGAAGCTTTCTTT CASSLTQGNTEAFF
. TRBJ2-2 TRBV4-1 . TGCGCCAGCAATCGGGGAGAGAACACCGGGGAGCTGTTTTTT CASNRGENTGELFF
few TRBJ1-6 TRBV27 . TGTGCCAGCAGGGTGGCTAATTCACCCCTCCACTTT CASRVANSPLHF
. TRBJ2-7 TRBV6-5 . TGTGCCACCCAAGGGGGGGGCTACGAGCAGTACTTC CATQGGGYEQYF
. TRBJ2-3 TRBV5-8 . TGTGCCAGCAGCTTGGACCCGGAGACAGATACGCAGTATTTT CASSLDPETDTQYF
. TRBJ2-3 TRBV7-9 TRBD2 TGTGCCAGCAGCCCTAGGTGGGGGACTAGCGGGAGGCCAGATACGCAGTATTTT CASSPRWGTSGRPDTQYF
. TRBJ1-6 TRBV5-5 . TGTGCCAGCAGCTTGGCGTGGGGAGGCAGGGAGGCCCTCCACTTT CASSLAWGGREALHF
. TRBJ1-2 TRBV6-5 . TGTGCCAGCAGAGGTGGGGCAGAAGCTAACTATGGCTACACCTTC CASRGGAEANYGYTF
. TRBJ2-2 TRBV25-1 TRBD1 TGTGCCAGCAGTGAACCAGGGGGCAGAACCGGGGAGCTGTTTTTT CASSEPGGRTGELFF
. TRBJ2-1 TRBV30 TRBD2 TGTGCCTGGAGTGGAGGGCTAGCGGGGGTCTCCTCCTACAATGAGCAGTTCTTC CAWSGGLAGVSSYNEQFF
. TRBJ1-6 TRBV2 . TGTGCCAGCAGTGACAGGTTTAATTCACCCCTCCACTTT CASSDRFNSPLHF
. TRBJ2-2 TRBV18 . TGTGCCAGCTCACTAATTTCCTCCACCGGGGAGCTGTTTTTT CASSLISSTGELFF
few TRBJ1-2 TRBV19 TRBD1 TGTGCCAGTAGCGATTCCACGGCCGGCAGGGGGCGGAGCGGCTACACCTTC CASSDSTAGRGRSGYTF
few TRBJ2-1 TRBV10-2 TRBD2 TGCGCCAGCAGTTGGCGGGGGGGCCGGGATGAGCAGTTCTTC CASSWRGGRDEQFF
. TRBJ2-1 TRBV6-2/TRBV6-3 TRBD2 TGTGCCAGCAGCCCCTGGAGGGGACTAGCGGGTGATGAGCAGTTCTTC CASSPWRGLAGDEQFF
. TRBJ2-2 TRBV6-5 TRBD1 TGTGCCAGCAGTTATGGAGGGACAGGGGTCGGGGAGCTGTTTTTT CASSYGGTGVGELFF
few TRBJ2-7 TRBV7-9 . TGTGCCAGCAGCGAACTAGCTTCTGGCTCCGAGCAGTACTTC CASSELASGSEQYF
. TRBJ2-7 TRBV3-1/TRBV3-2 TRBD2 TGTGCCAGCAGCCCCGGTTCTAGCGGGGGCTACGAGCAGTACTTC CASSPGSSGGYEQYF
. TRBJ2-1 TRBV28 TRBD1 TGTGCCAGCAGCCCGGACAGGATCTCCTACAATGAGCAGTTCTTC CASSPDRISYNEQFF
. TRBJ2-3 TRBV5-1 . TGCGCCAGCAGCCCGGATCGGAGAGGAGATACGCAGTATTTT CASSPDRRGDTQYF
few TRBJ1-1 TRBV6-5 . TGTGCCAGCAGCCGGGTAGGAGGAGTAGCTTTCTTT CASSRVGGVAFF
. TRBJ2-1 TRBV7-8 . TGTGCCAGCAGCTCCGGTACCGCGGGCAATGAGCAGTTCTTC CASSSGTAGNEQFF
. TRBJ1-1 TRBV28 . TGTGCCAGCAGTTTATACTCGGCAGGGAACACTGAAGCTTTCTTT CASSLYSAGNTEAFF
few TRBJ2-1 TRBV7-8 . TGTGCCAGCAGCTCAGTAATCGGGGGTGCCTACAATGAGCAGTTCTTC CASSSVIGGAYNEQFF
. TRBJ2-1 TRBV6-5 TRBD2 TGTGCCAGCAAAGGGAGGGTGCCTGCCTACAATGAGCAGTTCTTC CASKGRVPAYNEQFF